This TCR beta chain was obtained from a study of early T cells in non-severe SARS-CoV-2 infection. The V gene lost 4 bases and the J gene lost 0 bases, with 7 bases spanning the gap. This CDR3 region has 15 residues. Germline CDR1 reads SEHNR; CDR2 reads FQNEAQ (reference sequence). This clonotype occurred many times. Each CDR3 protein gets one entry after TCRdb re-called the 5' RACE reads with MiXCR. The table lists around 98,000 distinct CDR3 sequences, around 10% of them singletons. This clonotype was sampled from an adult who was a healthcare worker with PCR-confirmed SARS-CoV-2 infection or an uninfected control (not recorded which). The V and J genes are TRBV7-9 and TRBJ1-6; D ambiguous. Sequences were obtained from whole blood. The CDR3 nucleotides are TGTGCCAGCAGCTCTGAAGGCTCCTATAATTCACCCCTCCACTTT. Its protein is CASSSEGSYNSPLHF.